This TCR beta chain emerged from a study of Graves' ophthalmopathy and Graves' hyperthyroidism. Study-wide points: Ophthalmopathy progression was predicted by the model at approximately 70% sensitivity and roughly 72% specificity. The authors also found most expanded thyroid clonotypes above 0.001 frequency in blood. Between ophthalmopathy and stable hyperthyroidism, a 13-signature model drew a separation with around 86% sensitivity and approximately 79% specificity.

Trimming stripped 6 bases from V and 2 bases from J, with 11 bases between. The CDR3 is made up of 13 amino acids. From germline, CDR1 is MDHEN and CDR2 SYDVKM. RNA transcripts yielded amplified TCR beta CDR3 regions. First-round RT-PCR used HTBI primers; second-round multiplex PCR followed. A single record per CDR3 protein comes from TCRdb applying MiXCR to the multiplex PCR reads. There are 400,000 to 450,000 distinct CDR3 sequences in the sample; about 21% occur only once, and approximately 3% lies in the top ten. This clonotype occurred many times. Its cognate antigen is unknown. The diagnosis combined clinical symptoms, thyroxine, TRAb, thyroid ultrasound and orbital computed tomography scans.

The material sequenced was peripheral blood. The chain uses TRBV28 and TRBJ2-7; maybe TRBD2 (5 bases). The clonotype originates from a woman younger than 30 with stable Graves' hyperthyroidism. The CDR3 here is CASRAGKTYEQYF. As DNA, the CDR3 is TGTGCCAGCAGAGCCGGGAAAACCTACGAGCAGTACTTC.